This T cell receptor (beta chain) comes out of a study of CD8 T cells in ankylosing spondylitis. Whole-study findings and limits: Peripheral blood samples showed relatively rare disease-linked clones, and these clones were CD8+. Some of these motif variants have turned up before, in reports on reactive arthritis synovial fluid and blood.

The CDR3 length is 15 residues. The germline V gene has CDR1 MNHEY and CDR2 SVGEGT. The trim removed 6 bases at V and 6 bases at J, leaving 5 bases unmatched. About this clonotype itself: The antigen is undetermined.

By quantitative 5'-RACE with molecular barcodes, the TCR beta libraries were made. MiXCR was run by TCRdb on the 5' RACE reads, yielding one entry per CDR3 protein. The data show 37,000 or so distinct CDR3 sequences, about 15% seen once. The genes are TRBV6-2 or TRBV6-3 and TRBJ2-1, with 13 bases matching TRBD2. Sequenced input: blood. The clonotype originates from a male donor with ankylosing spondylitis or in good health (not recorded which). CDR3 DNA sequence: TGTGCCAGCAGCCCACTAGCGGGAGGGCTCAATGAGCAGTTCTTC. Translating it yields CASSPLAGGLNEQFF.